This is a list of T cell receptor beta chains from one sample in a study of T cells after yellow fever vaccination. Each CDR3 protein is one row after TCRdb ran MiXCR on the 5' RACE reads. The sample has 620,000 or so distinct CDR3 sequences, less than 20% seen once; the top ten hold roughly a sixth. The specimen was PBMCs, collected 5 days after the first yellow fever vaccination. These receptors were taken from a man younger than 35 who received the YFV17D yellow fever vaccine. CDR3s include the opening cysteine and the closing phenylalanine or tryptophan. Each record gives: J gene, V gene, D gene, clone size, CDR3 DNA, CDR3 protein. A D gene is named only where the DNA matches it firmly. Some rows mark clone size as missing; the rest say once, few, many or name a class of expanded clone.

J gene: TRBJ1-1; V gene: TRBV5-1; D gene: .; clone size: few; CDR3 DNA: TGCGCCAGCAGCAGCGCTTACGGGAACACTGAAGCTTTCTTT; CDR3 protein: CASSSAYGNTEAFF
J gene: TRBJ1-1; V gene: TRBV12-3/TRBV12-4; D gene: TRBD1; clone size: many; CDR3 DNA: TGTGCCAGCAGACCCCGACAGGGGAACACTGAAGCTTTCTTT; CDR3 protein: CASRPRQGNTEAFF
J gene: TRBJ2-7; V gene: TRBV7-2; D gene: TRBD2; clone size: many; CDR3 DNA: TGCGCCAGCAGCTTGGCGGGGGGGCCCTACGAGCAGTACTTC; CDR3 protein: CASSLAGGPYEQYF
J gene: TRBJ1-3; V gene: TRBV7-3; D gene: TRBD1; clone size: few; CDR3 DNA: TGTGCCAGCAGCTTAGACGGCAGGGGGCAAGGAAACACCATATATTTT; CDR3 protein: CASSLDGRGQGNTIYF
J gene: TRBJ1-4; V gene: TRBV12-5; D gene: .; clone size: many; CDR3 DNA: TGTGCTAGTGGTGGTGCAACTAATGAAAAACTGTTTTTT; CDR3 protein: CASGGATNEKLFF
J gene: TRBJ1-2; V gene: TRBV6-1; D gene: .; clone size: .; CDR3 DNA: TGTGCCAGCAGCCCCTTACCGTTGGGCTATGGCTACACCTTC; CDR3 protein: CASSPLPLGYGYTF
J gene: TRBJ2-4; V gene: TRBV4-3; D gene: .; clone size: many; CDR3 DNA: TGCGCCAGCAGCCAAACTATAACAGACATTCAGTACTTC; CDR3 protein: CASSQTITDIQYF
J gene: TRBJ2-6; V gene: TRBV5-1; D gene: .; clone size: few; CDR3 DNA: TGCGCCAGCAGCTCGAAGACAGGCCTAGACTCTGGGGCCAACGTCCTGACTTTC; CDR3 protein: CASSSKTGLDSGANVLTF
J gene: TRBJ1-1; V gene: TRBV6-1; D gene: TRBD1; clone size: .; CDR3 DNA: TGTGCCAGCGACAGGGGCGGGAACACTGAAGCTTTCTTT; CDR3 protein: CASDRGGNTEAFF
J gene: TRBJ1-1; V gene: TRBV5-1; D gene: .; clone size: few; CDR3 DNA: TGCGCCAGCAGCTTGGATGGGGGGACCCTCACTTTAAGGAACACTGAAGCTTTCTTT; CDR3 protein: CASSLDGGTLTLRNTEAFF
J gene: TRBJ1-3; V gene: TRBV5-1; D gene: .; clone size: .; CDR3 DNA: TGCGCCAGCAGCGGTACAGGGCCTGGAAACACCATATATTTT; CDR3 protein: CASSGTGPGNTIYF